The 21 T cell receptor beta chains given below trace back to one sample, sequenced in a study of T cell responses to AZD1222 COVID-19 vaccine. The repertoire was sequenced with immunoSEQ multiplex PCR; TCRdb's copy has only in-frame clones and lacks some. This sample yields some 110,000 clones, of which roughly 91% are seen a single time; about 7.1% belongs to the top ten. The sample in question was peripheral blood, obtained 28 days after the second AZD1222 dose. The receptors come from an adult who received the AZD1222 COVID-19 vaccine.

This chain uses TRBV30 with TRBJ2-7, with D possibly being TRBD1 (5 bases). The CDR3 contains 14 residues. The V and J ends lost 4 bases and 2 bases respectively, with 15 bases between them. Germline loops: CDR1 GTSNPN, CDR2 SVGIG (reference sequence). CDR3 DNA sequence: TGTGCCTGGAATGGCAGGGCATTAACCTACGAGCAGTACTTC. Amino acids: CAWNGRALTYEQYF.

The chain carries TRBV29-1 and TRBJ1-2, with a weak D call TRBD1 (6 bases). Germline CDR1 is SQVTM and CDR2 is ANQGSEA. This CDR3 is 12 amino acids long. V gave up 3 bases and J gave up 4 bases, with 9 bases separating them. The CDR3 spells CSVDQGRYGYTF. In DNA, the CDR3 is TGCAGCGTTGATCAGGGGCGCTATGGCTACACCTTC. The entire variable domain, with the rest obtained from reference TRBV29-1 and TRBJ1-2, is as follows: SAVISQKPSRDICQRGTSLTIQCQVDSQVTMMFWYRQQPGQSLTLIATANQGSEATYESGFVIDKFPISRPNLTFSTLTVSNMSPEDSSIYLCSVDQGRYGYTFGSGTRLTVV.

The chain carries TRBV6-1 and TRBJ1-5; D call uncertain. In germline, CDR1 is MNHNS, CDR2 SASEGT. Trimming removed 2 bases from V and 0 bases from J, with 11 bases in between. There are 16 residues in the CDR3. CDR3 bases: TGTGCCAGCAGTGAAAGGGCAGGCTATAGCAATCAGCCCCAGCATTTT. Protein sequence: CASSERAGYSNQPQHF.

The chain combines TRBV5-1 with TRBJ2-1, with 8 bases aligning to TRBD1. The length of the CDR3 is 17 residues. Germline CDR1 reads SGHRS; CDR2 reads YFSETQ. Losses at the gene ends were 1 base for V and 5 bases for J; bases not matched to a gene: 11. For the CDR3, the DNA is TGCGCCAGCAGCTTGACCGTTACAGGGGGTTTCGACAATGAGCAGTTCTTC. It translates to CASSLTVTGGFDNEQFF.

The rearrangement links TRBV30 to TRBJ1-6; 7 nucleotides line up with TRBD1. The CDR3 has 15 amino acids. V lost 4 bases and J lost 8; bases outside the gene matches: 11. Per germline, CDR1 GTSNPN and CDR2 SVGIG (reference sequence). The CDR3 is CAWISAGGQYSPLHF. CDR3 bases: TGTGCCTGGATTTCCGCAGGGGGTCAATATTCACCCCTCCACTTT.

For the CDR3, the DNA is TGTGCCAGCAGATGGGACAGGGGAATGAACACTGAAGCTTTCTTT. It encodes CASRWDRGMNTEAFF. The genes are TRBV2 and TRBJ1-1, with 10 nucleotides matching TRBD1. Trimming took 6 bases from V and 0 from J; bases not matched to a gene: 4. This CDR3 spans 15 amino acids. Germline loops: CDR1 SNHLY, CDR2 FYNNEI. The complete variable domain, with remaining parts taken from reference TRBV2 and TRBJ1-1, reads EPEVTQTPSHQVTQMGQEVILRCVPISNHLYFYWYRQILGQKVEFLVSFYNNEISEKSEIFDDQFSVERPDGSNFTLKIRSTKLEDSAMYFCASRWDRGMNTEAFFGQGTRLTVV.

The chain has TRBV7-9 and TRBJ1-2; a possible D gene is TRBD1 (6 bases). The CDR3 runs to 16 residues. Germline CDR1 SEHNR, CDR2 FQNEAQ (reference sequence). The ends were cut back, 5 bases at V and 1 base at J, with 17 bases in the middle. Here the CDR3 reads CASSPPAPGHNYGYTF. Here the CDR3 DNA reads TGTGCCAGCAGCCCCCCAGCGCCGGGACATAACTATGGCTACACCTTC.

Only a few counts were recorded for this clone. This rearrangement joins TRBV4-1 to TRBJ1-6; tentatively, D is TRBD1 (5 bases). Per germline, CDR1 MGHRA and CDR2 YSYEKL. This CDR3 comprises 18 residues. Between the trimmed V and J ends, which lost 2 bases and 5 bases, there was a span of 19 bases. In DNA, the CDR3 is TGCGCCAGCAGCCAATGGGGCCCGCGCTTTCTCAATAATTCACCCCTCCACTTT. Translation gives CASSQWGPRFLNNSPLHF.

The genes are TRBV25-1 and TRBJ2-3; 7 bases align to TRBD1. This CDR3 contains 16 residues. The germline gives CDR1 MGHDK, CDR2 SYGVNS. The junction had 12 bases not matched to a gene; V was cut back by 6 bases and J by 3 bases. The CDR3 loop reads CASSPPQGVITDTQYF. The CDR3, as DNA: TGTGCCAGCAGCCCACCTCAGGGGGTTATAACAGATACGCAGTATTTT.

The table lists this clone with a few counts. A junction boundary mismatches the germline segment, possibly from a read error. J is TRBJ1-2 and V is TRBV5-1, with D unresolved. The CDR3 sequence is 12 residues long. Germline V gives CDR1 SGHRS, CDR2 YFSETQ. In DNA form, the CDR3 reads TGCGCCAGCAGCGGAACTAATTATGGCTACACCTTC. As protein: CASSGTNYGYTF.

V gene TRBV6-1 combines with J gene TRBJ2-1, with 8 nucleotides matching TRBD2. CDR3 length equals 15 residues. V lost 2 bases, J lost 0 bases, and 0 bases stayed unmatched. CDR1 is MNHNS, CDR2 SASEGT, per germline. CDR3 DNA: TGTGCCAGCAGTGAACTAGCGGGCTCCTACAATGAGCAGTTCTTC. Translating it yields CASSELAGSYNEQFF.

The chain links TRBV4-3 to TRBJ2-7; 9 bases line up with TRBD2. Germline loops: CDR1 LGHNA, CDR2 YSLEER. CDR3 length: 14 amino acids. J lost 0 bases, V lost 4 bases, and 1 base had no gene match. Here the CDR3 DNA reads TGCGCCAGCAGCCCTAGCGGGACCTCCTACGAGCAGTACTTC. Translated: CASSPSGTSYEQYF.

The genes are TRBV30 and TRBJ1-6; no clear D. Germline V gives CDR1 GTSNPN, CDR2 SVGIG (reference sequence). With 0 bases removed from V and 5 bases from J, the gap between germline ends came to 8 bases. The CDR3 has 14 residues. The CDR3 nucleotides are TGTGCCTGGAGTGTGCCAGGAAATAATTCACCCCTCCACTTT. Protein product: CAWSVPGNNSPLHF. Full variable domain (remainder filled in from reference TRBV30 and TRBJ1-6): SQTIHQWPATLVQPVGSPLSLECTVEGTSNPNLYWYRQAAGRGLQLLFYSVGIGQISSEVPQNLSASRPQDRQFILSSKKLLLSDSGFYLCAWSVPGNNSPLHFGNGTRLTVT.

This clone was picked up one time. The V call is TRBV5-1, the J call TRBJ2-1; 11 positions match TRBD2. The CDR3 runs 14 residues. V was pared by 4 bases and J by 11 bases, with 8 bases of the junction left unmatched. Germline-derived CDR1 and CDR2 are SGHRS and YFSETQ. This CDR3 reads CASSLAGGDTQQFF. In DNA form, the CDR3 reads TGCGCCAGCAGCCTAGCGGGGGGAGACACGCAGCAGTTCTTC.

This chain uses TRBV10-3 with TRBJ2-1; no reliable D call. The CDR3 loop spans 14 amino acids. Germline V CDR1 and CDR2: ENHRY, SYGVKD. The V gene lost 6 bases and the J gene lost 4 bases, with 13 bases spanning the gap. As DNA, the CDR3 is TGTGCCATCAGCGACCCTCCTAATTACAATGAGCAGTTCTTC. It encodes CAISDPPNYNEQFF.

The chain combines TRBV30 with TRBJ1-2, with 7 bases aligning to TRBD1. The V and J ends lost 4 bases and 2 bases, in that order; junction bases with no gene match: 4. Germline V gives CDR1 GTSNPN, CDR2 SVGIG (reference sequence). The CDR3 length is 13 residues. The CDR3 nucleotides read TGTGCCTGGAAAGGAGGGGGCAACTATGGCTACACCTTC. It specifies CAWKGGGNYGYTF. Using reference TRBV30 and TRBJ1-2 for the parts outside the CDR3, the full variable domain is SQTIHQWPATLVQPVGSPLSLECTVEGTSNPNLYWYRQAAGRGLQLLFYSVGIGQISSEVPQNLSASRPQDRQFILSSKKLLLSDSGFYLCAWKGGGNYGYTFGSGTRLTVV.

The CDR3 loop reads CASSPGPRGQGQPQHF. As DNA, the CDR3 is TGTGCCAGCTCACCAGGGCCTCGGGGGCAGGGCCAGCCCCAGCATTTT. The chain links TRBV18 to TRBJ1-5; maybe TRBD1 (6 bases). The CDR3 is made up of 16 amino acids. CDR1 and CDR2 (germline): KGHSH, LQKENI. The germline V and J ends were trimmed by 2 bases and 7 bases, with 18 bases remaining between them.

The gene calls are TRBV5-8 and TRBJ1-1; tentative D call: TRBD1 (5 bases). CDR1 and CDR2 (germline): SGHTS, YDEGEE. V was cut by 0 bases and J by 0 bases, with 6 bases left in between. The CDR3 contains 14 residues. The CDR3 protein is CASSLGGLNTEAFF. DNA of the CDR3: TGTGCCAGCAGCTTGGGGGGCCTGAACACTGAAGCTTTCTTT.

This clone has only one observation. The rearrangement links TRBV9 to TRBJ2-1; D may match TRBD1 or TRBD2 (6 bases each). There are 15 residues in the CDR3. V was cut by 0 bases and J by 2 bases, with 9 bases left in between. The germline gives CDR1 SGDLS, CDR2 YYNGEE. The DNA for the CDR3 is TGTGCCAGCAGCGTAGAGGGGGGTACCTACAATGAGCAGTTCTTC. It yields the protein CASSVEGGTYNEQFF.

V gene TRBV5-5 combines with J gene TRBJ1-6, with D unclear. The CDR3 consists of 17 residues. V shed 2 bases and J shed 7 bases, with 19 bases lying between them. Germline V gives CDR1 SGHKS, CDR2 YYEKEE (reference sequence). DNA for the CDR3: TGTGCCAGCAGCTTAGGGTCAGGTGCCGTATACAATTCACCCCTCCACTTT. Translating it yields CASSLGSGAVYNSPLHF.

V usage is TRBV5-3 and J usage is TRBJ1-4; D uncertain. TRBV5-3 qualifies as an ORF whose function is uncertain. V lost 1 base and J lost 8, with 9 bases in between. CDR3 length: 13 amino acids. The CDR3 sequence: CARSLTEREKLFF. The CDR3 DNA is TGTGCCAGAAGCTTGACAGAGCGGGAAAAACTGTTTTTT.